The following is a T cell receptor beta chain sequence with its context. This clone was observed once. Which antigen it targets is not known. Base quality data are lacking; no much larger clone is found one base away. The cohort consisted of 600 to 750 healthy bone marrow donors. At the time of sampling, every cohort member was nominally healthy, though immune exposures that went unrecorded were likely present. The donor was CMV seronegative and was included in the group of 352 seronegative cohort members. Each donor provided a peripheral blood sample, and peripheral blood mononuclear cells were used for TCR beta sequencing. Genomic DNA was extracted from the blood cell samples with the Qiagen DNeasy Blood Extraction Kit. The data derive from a study of cytomegalovirus exposure and HLA in healthy donors (TCRdb year 2017). Some background on the complete study: An earlier analysis of about 530 of the donors reported under 300 Gb of sequence data and 100 million to 120 million unique TCR beta sequences obtained from about 170 million T cells. Four to six DR-DQ haplotypes were handled as single units for association and clustering, since linkage in the cohort was strong. Both class I and class II loci were covered by HLA typing, at four-digit resolution. Of the 300 to 500 genotyped donors, approximately 80% were placed in the genetic ancestry cluster associated with self-reported Caucasian donors. An earlier analysis of some 500 of the donors used high-throughput TCR beta sequencing to judge whether each TCR beta V gene segment behaved as functional or pseudogenic. The T cell repertoires of 670 or so subjects were profiled by immunosequencing and related to cytomegalovirus serostatus. About 300 gigabases of sequencing data and around 85 million unique TCR sequences made up an early release that covered 640 HLA-typed donors. A later analysis re-examined previously published TCR beta repertoires from hundreds of donors and added high-resolution HLA genotyping to investigate patterns of TCR occurrence. Alongside the repertoire data, information on donor age, sex, ethnicity and CMV serostatus was compiled. The later analysis used no new phenotypic data to find candidate immune exposures, relying instead on TCR beta sequences and their occurrence across donors. The aim of the study was to test whether cataloging public T cell receptors could identify signatures of past pathogen exposure. A later genetic analysis used genome-wide SNP genotypes for about 55% of the 666 donors, treating that subset as a discovery cohort. Every discovery cohort repertoire had been produced on one sequencing platform. The number of donors typed differed by locus, with about 629-630 for A, B, C, DRB1 and DQB1, more than 500 for DQA1, nearly 610 for DPA1, and over 400 for DPB1. Among about 400 genotyped donors of the cohort, an average of around 250,000 unique TCR beta nucleotide sequences was sequenced per donor, of which about 19% were non-productive. To predict cytomegalovirus infection status, the study brought together high-throughput TCR immunosequencing, statistical association of individual TCRs with disease status, and machine learning. Besides the first cohort of about 730 subjects, a separate validation cohort made up of 95 to 150 different subjects was used. What the work shows at the level of the full study, not this receptor alone: Broadly in line with IMGT annotations, most TCR beta V segments showed up in productive rearrangements about 87% or about 30% of the time in an earlier analysis of around 550 of the donors. A further reported finding was that TCR beta sequences accurately predicted the HLA-A and HLA-B alleles for most subjects in the first cohort. In vitro tests confirmed that three of the cytomegalovirus-associated TCR beta chains recognize cytomegalovirus antigens. Compared with equally common non-associated chains, HLA-associated TCR beta chains in a later analysis were more clonally expanded and had lower generation probabilities. The authors suggested that the approach could potentially be extended to other disease states and immunological phenotypes. V-gene and J-gene trimming of TCR beta chains was associated with a missense DCLRE1C variant in a later genetic analysis, and the association was replicated in an independent cohort. The classifier was reported to diagnose cytomegalovirus status with high specificity and sensitivity in both the original cohort and the validation cohort. A later analysis found that most CMV-associated TCR beta chains appeared HLA-restricted, with HLA associations seemingly driven largely by CMV exposure. The only immune exposure information available for the cohort was CMV serostatus. Sequencing depth was assumed to be roughly uniform across donors in the presence/absence analyses, though that assumption may not hold. The study listed approximately 150 TCR beta chains as associated with cytomegalovirus. The sequencing pipeline was judged likely to have produced a cluster of highly shared sequence variants as a technical artifact. According to a later genetic analysis, donors in an Asian-associated ancestry cluster had fewer N-insertions in productive TCRs than the approximately 630-donor mean. Linkage disequilibrium might explain the correlated functional status among segregating V segments, but an unknown experimental factor could not be excluded. At a false discovery rate of 0.05, a later analysis linked some 17,000 TCR beta sequences to specific HLA alleles. While some public TCRs were present in many individuals, most TCR sequences turned up only very rarely across donors. According to a later analysis, TCR association rates differed among HLA loci, with DRB1 alleles showing the most associated TCRs and HLA-C alleles showing the fewest. Because some donors lacked HLA typing at each locus, the association tests relied only on the typed subset. In a later analysis, several top co-occurrence clusters were reported to appear linked to parvovirus B19, influenza, CMV and Epstein-Barr virus. Seventeen rarely observed V segments, including chromosome 9 orphons, were excluded from the earlier analysis of almost 600 of the donors because counts were too low. Assigning TCR associations to individual alleles was difficult when HLA alleles, especially DR and DQ, strongly co-occurred. Some IMGT-functional V segments, including TRBV6-2 and TRBV6-3, could not be told apart with the 87-base-pair reads, so those segments were excluded. The cohort was sequenced for TCR beta chains only, and without alpha or paired-chain data the features that could be detected were limited.

Via the germline V gene, CDR1 is SNHLY and CDR2 FYNNEI. V sheds 8 bases and J sheds 0 bases, leaving 4 bases between their ends. From the cysteine through the phenylalanine, the CDR3 covers 11 amino acids. Left in the record is the CDR3 DNA by itself, 33 bases read in frame from the first base. Library method: the immunoSEQ multiplex PCR assay. The multiplex PCR relied on a mix of 60 forward primers for TCR Vbeta segments and 13 reverse primers for TCR Jbeta segments. The CDR3 region of rearranged TCR beta genes was amplified from genomic DNA with a multiplex PCR assay. On the Illumina HiSeq System, the amplified TCR beta libraries were sequenced as 87-base-pair reads. In the source study's methods: Across the roughly 700 repertoires, a later analysis counted some 81 million unique TCR beta chains, 9.5 million to 13 million of which were shared by at least two donors. A nearest-neighbor algorithm error-corrected the raw reads and collapsed the reads into unique sequences, merging closely related sequences to remove PCR and sequencing errors. CDR3 sequences were aligned to IMGT reference sequences to assign V, D and J gene segments. Each retained sequence needed at least a six-nucleotide match to both a V gene segment and a J gene segment. Rearrangements were called productive when the CDR3 lacked stop codons and stayed in frame with V and J; all others were non-productive. Following IMGT convention, CDR3 was defined as the stretch from the second conserved V-encoded cysteine to the conserved J-encoded phenylalanine. The earlier analysis of around 640 of the donors excluded sequences that lacked an unambiguous match to a single V gene segment. In an earlier analysis of 587 of the donors, V segments were called functional above 56.7% productive rearrangements and were called segregating when the between-donor standard deviation exceeded 5%. To diagnose cytomegalovirus status from the catalog of TCR beta chain sequences, a statistical classification framework was built. In a later analysis, V and J genes were assigned by comparing TCR nucleotide sequences against IMGT/GENE-DB human TR gene sequences. In a later analysis, CDR3 sequences and most-parsimonious VDJ recombination scenarios were assigned using the TCRdist pipeline. In a later analysis, every TCR beta chain was defined by the combination of its CDR3 amino acid sequence and its V-gene family, and reads without a unique V-gene family were dropped. A later analysis removed nearly 600 highly shared, low-generation-probability nucleotide sequences to deal with suspected cross-contamination and a sequencing artifact. A later analysis calculated a clonal expansion index for each public chain from normalized within-repertoire ranks of inferred template counts. A later analysis computed generation probabilities with a VDJ recombination model fitted to out-of-frame rearrangements, and checked the results against IGoR. In a later analysis, hypergeometric tests were used to score TCR-TCR, TCR-HLA and TCR-CMV co-occurrence, with a repertoire-size bias correction applied to TCR pairs. False discovery rates were estimated in a later analysis by permuting HLA or CMV assignments 20 times. A later analysis grouped co-occurring TCRs with DBSCAN, adding TCRdist sequence similarity when clustering within HLA-allele-positive subsets. For co-occurrence clustering, repertoires with fewer than 30,000 or more than 120,000 public chains were excluded, along with roughly 5 repertoires with anomalous nucleotide sharing. The table comes from immuneACCESS by way of TCRdb, which keeps in-frame sequences with V and J called. Part of the clones is missing from these tables; in studies checked, under half for an unresolved V gene and the rest for unknown reasons. Clone size and V and J calls were adopted from that table, with D and trimming inferred from the DNA. Present in this sample are fewer than 90,000 clones, 75% to 80% of which were seen just once. The ten top clones hold around 6% of the sample.

This clonotype originated in a female donor in good health and CMV-seronegative. The sequencing input was PBMCs. Rearrangement joined TRBV2 to TRBJ1-1; the D gene remains uncertain. The CDR3 in this case is CASVMNTEAFF. The DNA is TGTGCCAGCGTTATGAACACTGAAGCTTTCTTT.